This is a list of T cell receptor beta chains from one sample in a study of cytomegalovirus exposure and HLA in healthy donors. The repertoire was sequenced with immunoSEQ multiplex PCR; TCRdb's copy has only in-frame clones and lacks some. Of under 150,000 clones listed, approximately 89% are singletons. Material for sequencing was PBMCs. All receptors derive from a man between 18 and 29 years old in good health and CMV-seronegative. The CDR3 runs from the conserved cysteine through the conserved F or W. The D gene is left open where the match is weak. Expanded clones are given a class, and other clones once, few, many or no size at all.

j_call,clone_size,d_call,v_call,cdr3_nt,cdr3_aa
TRBJ1-6,-,TRBD1,TRBV5-1,TGCGCCAGCAGCTTTTGGAGGGGGCACATTGGGAATTCACCCCTCCACTTT,CASSFWRGHIGNSPLHF
TRBJ1-2,-,TRBD1,TRBV5-6,TGTGCCAGTAGGGGGACAGGGGGCTATGGCTACACCTTC,CASRGTGGYGYTF
TRBJ2-4,-,TRBD1,TRBV4-3,TGCGCCAGCAGCCAAGATGGAGGCAGGGGGTTGGACATTCAGTACTTC,CASSQDGGRGLDIQYF
TRBJ1-2,-,-,TRBV29-1,TGCAGCGTTGAAGACAGGAGGCGCGGGGGCTACACCTTC,CSVEDRRRGGYTF
TRBJ2-3,-,-,TRBV11-2,TGTGCCAGCAGCGACCGGGACTTACGCACAGATACGCAGTATTTT,CASSDRDLRTDTQYF
TRBJ2-7,-,TRBD2,TRBV15,TGTGCCACCAGCCTGACTAGCGGGGGCTCGGAGCAGTACTTC,CATSLTSGGSEQYF
TRBJ2-6,-,TRBD2,TRBV5-4,TGTGCCATCCAACCGGGGGGGGCGGCAGGTGGGGCCAACGTCCTGACTTTC,CAIQPGGAAGGANVLTF
TRBJ2-1,-,TRBD2,TRBV18,TGTGCCAGCTCACCACGGACTAGTTCCTACAATGAGCAGTTCTTC,CASSPRTSSYNEQFF
TRBJ1-2,-,-,TRBV29-1,TGCAGCGTTTCTGAGGAGACGACTAACTATGGCTACACCTTC,CSVSEETTNYGYTF
TRBJ1-2,once,-,TRBV9,TGTGCCAGCAGCGGCGAACGGGACTACTATGGCTACACCTTC,CASSGERDYYGYTF
TRBJ1-5,-,TRBD1,TRBV9,TGTGCCAGCAGCGAAAACGGACAGGCGGATCAGCCCCAGCATTTT,CASSENGQADQPQHF
TRBJ2-6,-,-,TRBV4-3,TGCGCCAGCAGCCAAGATCTACCGGGAAGAATTGGGTCTGGGGCCAACGTCCTGACTTTC,CASSQDLPGRIGSGANVLTF
TRBJ1-5,-,-,TRBV30,TGTGCCTGGAGTCTGGGCTTCAATCAGCCCCAGCATTTT,CAWSLGFNQPQHF
TRBJ2-2,-,TRBD1,TRBV5-6,TGTGCCAGCGAGAGGGCAGGGGGCGCCCCCGGGGAGCTGTTTTTT,CASERAGGAPGELFF
TRBJ2-2,once,-,TRBV18,TGTGCCAGCTCCTCGCCAAGAGACGGGGAGCTGTTTTTT,CASSSPRDGELFF
TRBJ1-1,-,-,TRBV10-1,TGCGCCAGCAGTAAGTCCTTGAACACTGAAGCTTTCTTT,CASSKSLNTEAFF
TRBJ2-6,-,TRBD1,TRBV11-2,TGTGCCAGCAGCTGGGGACAGGGATTGCCTCTCTCTGGGGCCAACGTCCTGACTTTC,CASSWGQGLPLSGANVLTF
TRBJ2-1,-,-,TRBV15,TGTGCCACCAGCAGAGATCCTGTGGCCGACAATGAGCAGTTCTTC,CATSRDPVADNEQFF
TRBJ2-7,-,TRBD2,TRBV5-4,TGTGCCAGCAGCTTGGGTGGACTAGCGGGCACCTACGAGCAGTACTTC,CASSLGGLAGTYEQYF
TRBJ2-5,-,-,TRBV6-1,TGTGCCAGCTTCGTAGGGGGTGAGACCCAGTACTTC,CASFVGGETQYF
TRBJ2-5,-,-,TRBV28,TGTGCCAGCAGTTTGGTCACAACAGGGACCCAGTACTTC,CASSLVTTGTQYF
TRBJ2-1,-,-,TRBV7-2,TGTGCCAGCAGCCACCTGGATACAGCGCAGTTCTTC,CASSHLDTAQFF
TRBJ2-1,-,-,TRBV25-1,TGTGCCAGCAGTGCTCTCGACAGGGGAGGGCACAATGAGCAGTTCTTC,CASSALDRGGHNEQFF
TRBJ1-1,-,TRBD1,TRBV18,TGTGCCAGCTCACCACAACAGGGGGAAGGCACTGAAGCTTTCTTT,CASSPQQGEGTEAFF
TRBJ2-1,-,-,TRBV25-1,TGTGCCAGCAGTGAAGGGGGGATGGCGGCTGGCAATGAGCAGTTCTTC,CASSEGGMAAGNEQFF
TRBJ2-1,-,TRBD1,TRBV10-3,TGTGCCATCAGGACAGGGCGGAGTGAGCAGTTCTTC,CAIRTGRSEQFF
TRBJ2-3,once,-,TRBV7-2,TGTGCCAGCAGCCCTGGACAAACAAGCACAGATACGCAGTATTTT,CASSPGQTSTDTQYF
TRBJ2-5,-,TRBD2,TRBV5-4,TGTGCCAGCAGCTTGGATGGACGGGGGGGAGAGACCCAGTACTTC,CASSLDGRGGETQYF
TRBJ1-2,-,-,TRBV18,TGTGCCAGCTCACCCGGGATAGAGGGAGGCTACACCTTC,CASSPGIEGGYTF
TRBJ2-5,-,-,TRBV7-8,TGTGCCAGCAGCTTACGGGGGTCGTGGGGCCCCGTGTACTTC,CASSLRGSWGPVYF
TRBJ1-6,-,-,TRBV2,TGTGCCAGCAGAAGGCTCGCCGGGGATAATTCACCCCTCCACTTT,CASRRLAGDNSPLHF
TRBJ1-5,-,TRBD1,TRBV19,TGTGCCAGTAGTATAGGACAGGGAGGTTATCAGCCCCAGCATTTT,CASSIGQGGYQPQHF
TRBJ1-4,-,-,TRBV4-1,TGCGCCAGCAGCCAAGTCGGAACAGGAGCTAATGAAAAACTGTTTTTT,CASSQVGTGANEKLFF
TRBJ2-3,-,-,TRBV4-2,TGTGCCAGCAGCCAAGGGGGCGCCTTAGGGGATACGCAGTATTTT,CASSQGGALGDTQYF
TRBJ2-5,-,-,TRBV5-1,TGCGCCAGCAGCTTGGCCGCAGGACAGAAAGAGACCCAGTACTTC,CASSLAAGQKETQYF
TRBJ1-5,-,TRBD1,TRBV7-8,TGTGCCAGCAGCGGCACAGGGGGCCGGCAGCCCCAGCATTTT,CASSGTGGRQPQHF
TRBJ2-1,-,TRBD2,TRBV10-3,TGTGCCATCAGGCCGGGAGGATGGGATGAGCAGTTCTTC,CAIRPGGWDEQFF
TRBJ2-7,-,TRBD1,TRBV5-1,TGCGCCAGCAGCTTGGGGACAGGGTCCCGCTACGAGCAGTACTTC,CASSLGTGSRYEQYF
TRBJ2-3,-,TRBD2,TRBV5-4,TGTGCCAGCTGCTCAAAGGGACTAGATTACACAGATACGCAGTATTTT,CASCSKGLDYTDTQYF
TRBJ1-5,-,TRBD1,TRBV5-5,TGTGCCAGCAGCTTGGTCGCAGGGGGACAGCCCCAGCATTTT,CASSLVAGGQPQHF
TRBJ2-1,once,TRBD2,TRBV12-5,TGTGCTAGTGGTTTGATCTTAACCGGGACTAGCGGTGATGAGCAGTTCTTC,CASGLILTGTSGDEQFF
TRBJ1-5,-,-,TRBV27,TGTGCCAGCAGTCCTCTAGGGGTGGGGAATAACAATCAGCCCCAGCATTTT,CASSPLGVGNNNQPQHF
TRBJ2-7,-,-,TRBV30,TGTGCCTGGAGTGACGGAGGACCCCCGGACGAGCAGTACTTC,CAWSDGGPPDEQYF
TRBJ2-1,once,TRBD2,TRBV10-2,TGCGCCAGCATCGGGGGGGACCGTTACAATGAGCAGTTCTTC,CASIGGDRYNEQFF
TRBJ1-2,-,-,TRBV10-1,TGCGCCAGCAGTGAGTCGGGGGCCTATGGCTACACCTTC,CASSESGAYGYTF
TRBJ1-6,-,-,TRBV5-4,TGTGCCAGCAGCTTGCGAGGTAGTTCACCCCTCCACTTT,CASSLRGSSPLHF
TRBJ2-1,-,TRBD1,TRBV5-6,TGTGCCAGCAGCTACCGACAGGGTAATGAGCAGTTCTTC,CASSYRQGNEQFF
TRBJ2-4,few,TRBD2,TRBV18,TGTGCCAGCTCACCACCCGGGACTAGCGGGAGCAACATTCAGTACTTC,CASSPPGTSGSNIQYF
TRBJ2-1,-,-,TRBV2,TGTGCCAGCAGCTGGACAGTCCAGGACAATGAGCAGTTCTTC,CASSWTVQDNEQFF
TRBJ1-1,-,-,TRBV7-9,TGTGCCAGCAGCTTAGCCAGGGAGGACACTGAAGCTTTCTTT,CASSLAREDTEAFF
TRBJ2-5,-,-,TRBV6-1,TGTGCCAGCAACCTCGACTTCCAAGAGACCCAGTACTTC,CASNLDFQETQYF
TRBJ2-4,-,-,TRBV5-6,TGTGCCAGCAGCTTGGGAGGTCAGCCTAAAAACATTCAGTACTTC,CASSLGGQPKNIQYF
TRBJ2-1,-,TRBD2,TRBV2,TGTGCCAGCAGTGGGGACTACCCGGGGAGCTCCTACAATGAGCAGTTCTTC,CASSGDYPGSSYNEQFF
TRBJ2-3,-,-,TRBV5-1,TGCGCCAGCATCCGGGACACCAGCACAGATACGCAGTATTTT,CASIRDTSTDTQYF
TRBJ1-5,-,-,TRBV19,TGTGCCAGTCGGAAAACGGGGGGCATTTATCAGCCCCAGCATTTT,CASRKTGGIYQPQHF